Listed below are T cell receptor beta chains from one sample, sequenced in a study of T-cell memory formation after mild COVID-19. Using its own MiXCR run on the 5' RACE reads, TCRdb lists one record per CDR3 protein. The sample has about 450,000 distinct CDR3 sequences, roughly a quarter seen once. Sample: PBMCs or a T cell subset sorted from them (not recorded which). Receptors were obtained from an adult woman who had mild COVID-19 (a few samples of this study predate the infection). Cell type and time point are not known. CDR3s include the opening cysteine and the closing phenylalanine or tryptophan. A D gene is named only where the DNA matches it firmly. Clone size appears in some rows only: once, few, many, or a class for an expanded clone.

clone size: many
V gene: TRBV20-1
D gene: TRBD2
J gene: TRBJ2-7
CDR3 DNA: TGCAGTGCTGGCATGGGAATGGAGCGGGGGGGCCGCGAGCAGTACTTC
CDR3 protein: CSAGMGMERGGREQYF

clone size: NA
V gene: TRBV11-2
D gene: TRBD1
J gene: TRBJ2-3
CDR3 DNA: TGTGCCAGCAGCTACCGCAGGGGGCCAGATACGCAGTATTTT
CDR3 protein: CASSYRRGPDTQYF

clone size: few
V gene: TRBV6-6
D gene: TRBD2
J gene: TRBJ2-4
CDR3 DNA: TGTGCCAGCAGTAAGATACTAGCGGGGTTAGCCAAAAACATTCAGTACTTC
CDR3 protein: CASSKILAGLAKNIQYF

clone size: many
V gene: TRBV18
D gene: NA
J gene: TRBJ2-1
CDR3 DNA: TGTGCCAGCTCACCACAGGGACCATACAATGAGCAGTTCTTC
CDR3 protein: CASSPQGPYNEQFF

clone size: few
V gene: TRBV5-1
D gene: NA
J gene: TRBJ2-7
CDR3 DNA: TGCGCCAGCAGCCTCGACAGGCCAGACTACGAGCAGTACTTC
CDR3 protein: CASSLDRPDYEQYF

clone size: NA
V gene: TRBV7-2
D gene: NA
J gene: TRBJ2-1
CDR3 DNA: TGTGCCAGCAGCTTAAATGGTTTGGCTTACAATGAGCAGTTCTTC
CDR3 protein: CASSLNGLAYNEQFF

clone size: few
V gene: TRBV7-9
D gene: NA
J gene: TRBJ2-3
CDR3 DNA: TGTGCCAGCAGCTCTCAGGGACCGTACACAGATACGCAGTATTTT
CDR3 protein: CASSSQGPYTDTQYF

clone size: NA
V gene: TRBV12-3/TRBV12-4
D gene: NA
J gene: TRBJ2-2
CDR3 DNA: TGTGCCAGCAGTTTAGAGCCACACACCGGGGAGCTGTTTTTT
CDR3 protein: CASSLEPHTGELFF

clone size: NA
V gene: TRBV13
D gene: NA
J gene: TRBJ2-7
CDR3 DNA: TGTGCCAGCAGCTTAGGCTCCCTTCCATCCTACGAGCAGTACTTC
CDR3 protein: CASSLGSLPSYEQYF

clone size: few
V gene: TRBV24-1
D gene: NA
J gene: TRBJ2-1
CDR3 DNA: TGTGCCACCAGTGGAGGAGACAGGTCCTACAATGAGCAGTTCTTC
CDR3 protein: CATSGGDRSYNEQFF

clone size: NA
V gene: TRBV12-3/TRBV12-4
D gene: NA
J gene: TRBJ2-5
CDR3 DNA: TGTGCCAGCAGCCCACCAGGTCTGCCTCTTCAAGAGACCCAGTACTTC
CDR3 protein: CASSPPGLPLQETQYF

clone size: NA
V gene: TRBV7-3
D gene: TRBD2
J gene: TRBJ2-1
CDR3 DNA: TGTGCCAGCAGCTCCGGACTAGGCCGGGGAGAGCAGTTCTTC
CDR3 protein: CASSSGLGRGEQFF

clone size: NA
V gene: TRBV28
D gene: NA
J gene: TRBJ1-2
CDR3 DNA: TGTGCCAGCAGCAATACAGCTAACTATGGCTACACCTTC
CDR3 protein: CASSNTANYGYTF

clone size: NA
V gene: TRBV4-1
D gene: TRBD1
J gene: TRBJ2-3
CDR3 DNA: TGCGCCAGCAGCCAACTCACCCGGTGGACAGGGGCCGGGGGAAGGGGGACGCAGTATTTT
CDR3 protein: CASSQLTRWTGAGGRGTQYF

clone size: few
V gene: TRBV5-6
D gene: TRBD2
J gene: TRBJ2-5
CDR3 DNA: TGTGCCAGCAGCTTGGACCTAGCGGGAGGCAAAGAGACCCAGTACTTC
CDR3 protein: CASSLDLAGGKETQYF

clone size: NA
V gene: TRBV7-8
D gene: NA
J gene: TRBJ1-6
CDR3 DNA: TGTGCCAGCAGCTTGGGCGTTAATTCACCCCTCCACTTT
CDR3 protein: CASSLGVNSPLHF

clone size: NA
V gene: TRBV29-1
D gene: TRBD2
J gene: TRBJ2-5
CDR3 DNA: TGCAGCGTTGGCGGGGGAGGGGCCCAGTACTTC
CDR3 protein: CSVGGGGAQYF

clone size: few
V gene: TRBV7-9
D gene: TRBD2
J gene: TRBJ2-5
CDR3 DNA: TGTGCCAGCAGCTTACAGTGGTTTACTAGCGGGAGCAGGGAGACCCAGTACTTC
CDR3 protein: CASSLQWFTSGSRETQYF

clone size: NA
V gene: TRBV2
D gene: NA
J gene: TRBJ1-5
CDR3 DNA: TGTGCCAGCAGAGGGTGGGGTCAGCCCCAGCATTTT
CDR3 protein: CASRGWGQPQHF

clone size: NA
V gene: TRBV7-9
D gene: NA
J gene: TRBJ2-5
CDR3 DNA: TGTGCCAGCAGCGCAACCAGCCAGACCCAGTACTTC
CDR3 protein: CASSATSQTQYF

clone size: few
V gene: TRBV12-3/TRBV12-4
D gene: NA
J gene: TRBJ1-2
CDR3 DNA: TGTGCCAGCAGTTTCAGGACAAACCGGCATGGCTACACCTTC
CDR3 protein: CASSFRTNRHGYTF

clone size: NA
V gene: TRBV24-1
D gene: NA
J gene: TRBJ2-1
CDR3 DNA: TGTGCCACCAGTGATTTTGAGGGGACCAATGAGCAGTTCTTC
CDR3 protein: CATSDFEGTNEQFF

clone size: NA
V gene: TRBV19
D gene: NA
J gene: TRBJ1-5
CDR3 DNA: TGTGCCAGTTCCGGGCTCGAACAGATTTTTGGCAATCAGCCCCAGCATTTT
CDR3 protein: CASSGLEQIFGNQPQHF

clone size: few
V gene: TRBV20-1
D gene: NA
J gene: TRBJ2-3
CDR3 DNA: TGCAGTGCTGCAAACATCCGGGGGAAGCGCACAGATACGCAGTATTTT
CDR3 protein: CSAANIRGKRTDTQYF

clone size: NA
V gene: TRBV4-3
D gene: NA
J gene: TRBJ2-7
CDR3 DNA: TGCGCCAGCAGCCAAGATCGGTTTTACGAGCAGTACTTC
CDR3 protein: CASSQDRFYEQYF

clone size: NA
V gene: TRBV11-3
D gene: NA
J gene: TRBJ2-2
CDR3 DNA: TGTGCCAGCAGCCGATTGGAGGGGAGCACCGGGGAGCTGTTTTTT
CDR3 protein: CASSRLEGSTGELFF

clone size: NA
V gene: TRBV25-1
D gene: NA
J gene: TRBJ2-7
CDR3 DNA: TGTGCCAGCAGGGGAATAACCTACGAGCAGTACTTC
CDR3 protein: CASRGITYEQYF

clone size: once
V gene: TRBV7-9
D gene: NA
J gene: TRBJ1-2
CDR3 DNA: TGTGCCAGCAGCTTAGCGCAATGGCAGTCCAGACTAGATGGCTACACCTTC
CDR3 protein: CASSLAQWQSRLDGYTF

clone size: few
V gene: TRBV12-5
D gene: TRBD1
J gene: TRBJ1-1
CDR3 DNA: TGTGCTAGTGGTTTAACAGGGGGCCTTGAAGCTTTCTTT
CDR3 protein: CASGLTGGLEAFF

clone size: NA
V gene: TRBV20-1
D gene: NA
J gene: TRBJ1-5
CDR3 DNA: TGCAGTGCTAGAGAGGCGCCGAGCACGGGCAATCAGCCCCAGCATTTT
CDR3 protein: CSAREAPSTGNQPQHF

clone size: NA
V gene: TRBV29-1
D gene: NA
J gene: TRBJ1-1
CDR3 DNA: TGCAGCGTTGATAGGGCGGACCGACTGAACACTGAAGCTTTCTTT
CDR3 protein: CSVDRADRLNTEAFF

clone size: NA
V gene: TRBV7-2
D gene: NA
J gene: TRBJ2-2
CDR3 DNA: TGTGCCAGCAGCTTAGGGGGGCAAGCGAACACCGGGGAGCTGTTTTTT
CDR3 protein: CASSLGGQANTGELFF

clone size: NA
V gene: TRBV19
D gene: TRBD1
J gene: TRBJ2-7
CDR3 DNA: TGTGCCAGAATGGACCCGCGGGACAGGGGCTCCTACGAGCAGTACTTC
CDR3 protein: CARMDPRDRGSYEQYF

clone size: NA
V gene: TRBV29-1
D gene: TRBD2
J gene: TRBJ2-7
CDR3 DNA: TGCAGCGTTTTAGCGGGAGAGGGCTACGAGCAGTACTTC
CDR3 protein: CSVLAGEGYEQYF

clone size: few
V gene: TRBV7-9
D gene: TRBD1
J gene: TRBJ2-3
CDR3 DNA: TGTGCCAGCAGCTACCAGGGGGTCACAGATACGCAGTATTTT
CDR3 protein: CASSYQGVTDTQYF

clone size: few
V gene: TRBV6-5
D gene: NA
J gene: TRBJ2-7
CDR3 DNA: TGTGCCAGCAGGCAGGGCTCCTACGAGCAGTACTTC
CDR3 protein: CASRQGSYEQYF

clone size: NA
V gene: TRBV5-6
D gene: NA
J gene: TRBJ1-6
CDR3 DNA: TGTGCCAGCAGCTTGGAGGGGCGTTCACCCCTCCACTTT
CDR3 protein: CASSLEGRSPLHF

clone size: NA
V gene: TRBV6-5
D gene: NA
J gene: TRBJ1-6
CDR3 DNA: TGTGCCAGCAGCCCCTCGTTGGAGGGCCTTCCCCTCCACTTT
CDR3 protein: CASSPSLEGLPLHF

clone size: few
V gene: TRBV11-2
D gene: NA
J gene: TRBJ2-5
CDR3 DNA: TGTGCCAGCAGCTTACTCGGCAGCAACCAAGAGACCCAGTACTTC
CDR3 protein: CASSLLGSNQETQYF

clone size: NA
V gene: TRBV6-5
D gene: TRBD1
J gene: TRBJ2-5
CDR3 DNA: TGTGCCAGCAACCCGGGACAGGGCTTGGAGACCCAGTACTTC
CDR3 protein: CASNPGQGLETQYF

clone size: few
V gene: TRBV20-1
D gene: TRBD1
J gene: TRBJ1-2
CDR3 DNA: TGCAGTGCTAGAGACCCAGGGGGCTCGGACTATGGCTACACCTTC
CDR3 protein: CSARDPGGSDYGYTF

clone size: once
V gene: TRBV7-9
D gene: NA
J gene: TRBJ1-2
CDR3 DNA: TGTGCCAGCAGCCACGCACACCCAGGGGAGGGTGGCTACACCTTC
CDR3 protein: CASSHAHPGEGGYTF

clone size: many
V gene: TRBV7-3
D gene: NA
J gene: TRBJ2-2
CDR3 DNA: TGTGCCAGCAGCTTATATAGAACCGGGGAGCTGTTTTTT
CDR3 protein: CASSLYRTGELFF

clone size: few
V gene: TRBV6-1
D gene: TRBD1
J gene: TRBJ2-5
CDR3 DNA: TGTGCCAGCAGTTTCCCGGGACAGGGAGGAGAGACCCAGTACTTC
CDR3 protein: CASSFPGQGGETQYF

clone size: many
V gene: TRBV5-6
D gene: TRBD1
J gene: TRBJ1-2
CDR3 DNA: TGTGCCAGCAGCTTGAGACAGGGAGATGGCTACACCTTC
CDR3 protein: CASSLRQGDGYTF

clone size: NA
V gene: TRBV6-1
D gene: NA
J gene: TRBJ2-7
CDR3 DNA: TGTGCCAGCAGTGAAGTAGGGGGGACCGGATACTCCTACGAGCAGTACTTC
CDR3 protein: CASSEVGGTGYSYEQYF

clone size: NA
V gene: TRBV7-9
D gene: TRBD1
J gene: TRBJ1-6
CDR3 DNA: TGTGCCAGCAGCTCGACAGGGGGCGGGAGATCACCCCTCCACTTT
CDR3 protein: CASSSTGGGRSPLHF

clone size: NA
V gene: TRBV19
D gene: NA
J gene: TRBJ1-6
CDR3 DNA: TGTGCCAGTAAACCACCTACAGGTCTACATTCACCCCTCCACTTT
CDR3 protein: CASKPPTGLHSPLHF

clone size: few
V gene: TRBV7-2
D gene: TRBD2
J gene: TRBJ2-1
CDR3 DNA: TGTGCCAGCAGCCTAGCGGGGGGGCGCTCCAATGAGCAGTTCTTC
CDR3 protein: CASSLAGGRSNEQFF

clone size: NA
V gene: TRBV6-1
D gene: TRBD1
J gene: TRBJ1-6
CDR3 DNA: TGTGCCAGCAGGGGACAGCTCAATTCACCCCTCCACTTT
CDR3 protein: CASRGQLNSPLHF

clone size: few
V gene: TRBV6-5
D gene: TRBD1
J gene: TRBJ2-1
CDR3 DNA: TGTGCCAGCAACATGGGGACAGGGGAATACAATGAGCAGTTCTTC
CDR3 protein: CASNMGTGEYNEQFF

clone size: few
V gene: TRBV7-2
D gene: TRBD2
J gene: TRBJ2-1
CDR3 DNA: TGTGCCAGCAGCCCCTTAGGCCTAGCGGGAGGTGTGGGTGAGCAGTTCTTC
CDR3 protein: CASSPLGLAGGVGEQFF

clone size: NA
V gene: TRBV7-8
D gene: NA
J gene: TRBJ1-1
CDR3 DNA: TGTGCCAGCAGCGCCCGGGTCTCTCTGAACACTGAAGCTTTCTTT
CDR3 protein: CASSARVSLNTEAFF

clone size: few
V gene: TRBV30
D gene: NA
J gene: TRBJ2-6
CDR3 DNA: TGTGCCTCTTTTGGGCCAGGGTCTGGGGCCAACGTCCTGACTTTC
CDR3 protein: CASFGPGSGANVLTF

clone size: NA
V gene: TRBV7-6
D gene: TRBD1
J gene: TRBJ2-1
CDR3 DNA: TGTGCCAGCAGCCCGGGACAGGGGGCACCTTACAATGAGCAGTTCTTC
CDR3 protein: CASSPGQGAPYNEQFF

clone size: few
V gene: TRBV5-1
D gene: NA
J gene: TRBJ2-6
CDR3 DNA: TGCGCCAGCAGCCTCGACGGAAGCTCTGGGGCCAACGTCCTGACTTTC
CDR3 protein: CASSLDGSSGANVLTF

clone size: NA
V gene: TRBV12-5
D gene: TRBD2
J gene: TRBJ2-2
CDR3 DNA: TGTGCTAGTGGCCAACTAGCGGGAGGGCCGGTAACCGGGGAGCTGTTTTTT
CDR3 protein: CASGQLAGGPVTGELFF

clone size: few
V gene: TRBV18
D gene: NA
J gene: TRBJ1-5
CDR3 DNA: TGTGCCAGCTCACCGCGGTACAATCAGCCCCAGCATTTT
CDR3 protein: CASSPRYNQPQHF

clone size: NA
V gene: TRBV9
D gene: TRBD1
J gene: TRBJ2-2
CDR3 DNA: TGTGCCAGCAGCGGCGACAAGGACAGGACCCACGGGGAGCTGTTTTTT
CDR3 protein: CASSGDKDRTHGELFF